A selection of T cell receptor beta chains follows, all from one sample in a study of blood T cell repertoires in COVID-19. Measured with immunoSEQ multiplex PCR; TCRdb has only the in-frame clones, and not every one. The sample holds 380,000 or so clones, about 80% seen once. Sequencing input: peripheral blood. The receptors were sampled from a human donor with acute or convalescent COVID-19. The donor label of this sample is uncertain. The CDR3 runs from the conserved cysteine through the conserved F or W.

j_call v_call cdr3_aa
TRBJ1-2 TRBV21-1 CASPNPGQDHTF
TRBJ2-2 TRBV15 CATSQRGNTGELFF
TRBJ1-1 TRBV5-4 CASSRDSHTEAFF
TRBJ1-3 TRBV18 CASSPQGTGSGNTIYF
TRBJ1-1 TRBV6-5 CASGGQGMNTEAFF
TRBJ1-6 TRBV9 CASSSRQGDSPLHF
TRBJ2-5 TRBV19 CASSIPPGLAGGETQYF
TRBJ1-2 TRBV3-1/TRBV3-2 CASSRGPGTYGYTF
TRBJ1-2 TRBV24-1 CATSDVNRAYGYTF
TRBJ1-1 TRBV19 CASSPTLSTNTEAFF
TRBJ1-2 TRBV3-1/TRBV3-2 CASSQPHGGEGYTF
TRBJ2-3 TRBV29-1 CSFQAGENTDTQYF
TRBJ1-3 TRBV7-9 CASSLATVGGNTIYF
TRBJ1-4 TRBV5-1 CASSKTGTIGEKLFF
TRBJ1-1 TRBV18 CASSPFFEGHQSREAFF
TRBJ1-2 TRBV7-9 CASSPGQGGNGYTF
TRBJ2-2 TRBV2 CASRTDRVNTGELFF
TRBJ1-5 TRBV9 CASIDRDTNQPQHF
TRBJ1-1 TRBV27 CASSLLGNTEAFF
TRBJ1-1 TRBV11-3 CASSFQGNTEAFF
TRBJ2-1 TRBV3-1/TRBV3-2 CASSLEGTVINEQFF
TRBJ2-7 TRBV28 CASSYRNEQYF
TRBJ1-6 TRBV7-9 CASGQGLRSPLHF
TRBJ2-1 TRBV30 CAWKRDFGLNEQFF
TRBJ1-3 TRBV18 CASSPNLGQSSGNTIYF
TRBJ2-5 TRBV5-1 CASSQLARGTQYF
TRBJ1-1 TRBV28 CASSQQGVAEAFF
TRBJ2-1 TRBV5-4 CASSSGLAGVWSYNEQFF
TRBJ1-2 TRBV7-2 CASSLAGQGAYGYTF
TRBJ1-3 TRBV30 CAWSVGGASGNTIYF
TRBJ1-1 TRBV4-1 CASQTGLDTEAFF
TRBJ1-5 TRBV19 CASTNTPGTGFQPQHF
TRBJ2-7 TRBV2 CASRLAGGSYEQYF
TRBJ1-2 TRBV4-2 CASSQVGGNGYTF